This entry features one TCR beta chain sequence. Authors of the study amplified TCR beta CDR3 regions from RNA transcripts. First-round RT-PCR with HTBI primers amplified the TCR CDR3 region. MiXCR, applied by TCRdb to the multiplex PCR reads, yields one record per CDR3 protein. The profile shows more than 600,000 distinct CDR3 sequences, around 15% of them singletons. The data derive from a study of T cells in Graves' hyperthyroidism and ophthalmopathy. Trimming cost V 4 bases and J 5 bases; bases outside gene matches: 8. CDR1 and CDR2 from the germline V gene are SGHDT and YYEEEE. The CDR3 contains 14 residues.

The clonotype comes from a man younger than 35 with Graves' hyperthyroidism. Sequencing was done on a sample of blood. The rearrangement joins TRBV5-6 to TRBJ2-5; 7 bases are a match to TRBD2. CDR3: CASSPLGGVETQYF. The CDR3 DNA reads TGTGCCAGCAGCCCACTGGGGGGGGTCGAGACCCAGTACTTC.